This T cell receptor beta chain comes out of a study of OX40 agonist ivuxolimab in advanced cancers. The method was immunoSEQ multiplex PCR; TCRdb's version includes in-frame clones alone and lacks a portion of them. The data hold around 50,000 clones, with around nine tenths observed a single time. CDR3 length: 12 residues. Per germline, CDR1 SGHRS and CDR2 YFSETQ. V was clipped by 0 bases and J by 5 bases, with 6 bases between them. This sequence was found in an adult with an advanced solid tumor such as melanoma, head and neck, liver or kidney cancer. The source was CD4+ or CD8+ T cells sorted from blood, collected in a trial of the OX40 agonist ivuxolimab. The V call is TRBV5-1, the J call TRBJ2-7; TRBD1 or TRBD2 may be the D gene (5 bases each). The CDR3 bases are TGCGCCAGCAGCTTGGGAGGGGACGAGCAGTACTTC. Translating it yields CASSLGGDEQYF.